The present TCR beta chain was sequenced within a study of blood T cell repertoires in COVID-19. Whole-study context: Specimens from acute and convalescent COVID-19 originated in the United States, Italy and Spain.

Profiling relied on immunoSEQ multiplex PCR, and the TCRdb table lists in-frame clones only, not all of them. The sample carries 220,000 or so clones, around 90% recorded once. The CDR3 has 14 amino acids. In germline, CDR1 is SGHRS, CDR2 YFSETQ. The V segment lost 3 bases and the J segment 1 base; nucleotides outside the gene matches: 2. The sequencing input was PBMCs or T cells enriched from blood (not recorded which). The chain carries TRBV5-1 and TRBJ1-1, with 8 bases identical to TRBD1. The TCR sequence derives from a man aged 50-59 years who had been exposed to COVID-19. This CDR3 reads CASSSGTGNTEAFF. CDR3 sequence (DNA): TGCGCCAGCAGCTCGGGGACAGGGAACACTGAAGCTTTCTTT.